This is a list of T cell receptor beta chains from one sample in a study of blood T cell repertoires in COVID-19. Data came from immunoSEQ multiplex PCR; TCRdb stores just in-frame clones and leaves some out. The sample has 110,000 or so clones, 85% to 90% seen once; the top ten hold 5% to 6%. Sequenced sample: peripheral blood. Receptors were obtained from a woman aged 60-75 years with COVID-19, enrolled during active disease. The conserved cysteine and the conserved F or W are not part of the CDR3 here. A D gene is named only where the DNA matches it firmly.

AWSRSNSPLH 10 TRBV30 NA
ASSLAGDTEAF 11 TRBV12-3/TRBV12-4 NA
ASSTGHIGYT 10 TRBV2 NA
AWSVGGTVQAF 11 TRBV30 NA
ASQAWTGVRANEKLF 15 TRBV19 TRBD1
ASSPHRLQGSVREKLF 16 TRBV27 NA
ASSPGQGSSYGYT 13 TRBV7-8 TRBD1
ASSGTGAEDQPQH 13 TRBV28 TRBD1
ASSLAADSGYT 11 TRBV5-5 NA
ASSRQGGTIGGYT 13 TRBV19 TRBD1
ASRVGSSSYNSPLH 14 TRBV10-3 NA
ASSFTPGQANSPLH 14 TRBV19 TRBD1
ASSSDRGGTEAF 12 TRBV2 TRBD1
ASSLALPTGELF 12 TRBV27 NA
ASSLYAGAPSH 11 TRBV12-3/TRBV12-4 NA
ASSHSPARQGTGWGTEAF 18 TRBV4-1 TRBD1
ATSREDRLAKNIQY 14 TRBV15 NA
ASTQPQTGRAF 11 TRBV11-2 TRBD1
ASSSYRDRNEKLF 13 TRBV5-6 TRBD1
ASSPSGGLAKNIQY 14 TRBV7-8 TRBD2
AWSPLAYTDTQY 12 TRBV30 NA
ASSRRRDRDKLF 12 TRBV3-1/TRBV3-2 TRBD1
ASTDRVSGRGTLEAF 15 TRBV3-1/TRBV3-2 TRBD1
ASSYIAGFDTDTQY 14 TRBV6-6 TRBD2
ASSWTSGGRGETQY 14 TRBV5-4 TRBD2
AIISTGLSGNTIY 13 TRBV10-3 TRBD1
ASSLAIRATGIFTDTQY 17 TRBV7-9 TRBD1
ASSLGRGVGELF 12 TRBV5-4 NA
ASGSRTGNEKLF 12 TRBV12-5 TRBD1
ASSLAAAEQGEAF 13 TRBV7-2 NA
ASSLLIDSNQPQH 13 TRBV7-2 NA
ASSLAWTENTEAF 13 TRBV7-9 NA
ASTLEETQY 9 TRBV25-1 NA
ASSLFGQGRHQPQH 14 TRBV27 NA
ASSFDRGGYT 10 TRBV7-3 TRBD1
ASSLGQVTSYGYT 13 TRBV7-2 TRBD1
ASSPRDQPQH 10 TRBV7-2 NA
ASSSRGQGETEAF 13 TRBV13 TRBD1
AWTRVSYGYT 10 TRBV30 NA
ASVDRGRQETQY 12 TRBV19 TRBD1
ASRVGTGSGYT 11 TRBV7-9 TRBD1